This T cell receptor beta chain was sequenced during a study of response to subunit inactivated influenza vaccine. Study conclusions and caveats: Every seasonal influenza vaccination brings in few new T cells, the authors suggested.

TCRdb analysed the RT-PCR reads with MiXCR anew, one entry per CDR3 protein. The sample has roughly 700,000 distinct CDR3 sequences; 11% to 15% are singletons. This clonotype was seen only a few times. The antigen is undetermined. Germline CDR1 is LGHNA and CDR2 is YNFKEQ. The CDR3 contains 14 residues. V was cut by 0 bases and J by 4 bases, with 9 bases left in between. The sequencing here drew on PBMCs from blood, taken around 15 days before vaccination. The clonotype was recovered from a man aged 45-65 years who received an inactivated influenza vaccine. This sequence joins TRBV4-2 and TRBJ2-5, with D hard to call. CDR3 bases: TGTGCCAGCAGCCAAGAGTTAATCGGAGAGACCCAGTACTTC. Encoded protein: CASSQELIGETQYF.